The 21 T cell receptor beta chains reported below all come from one sample, sequenced in a study of CD8+ T cells in alopecia areata. cDNA prepared by RNA extraction and subsequent reverse transcription served as the template for sequencing. Measured with immunoSEQ multiplex PCR; TCRdb has only the in-frame clones, and not every one. Of roughly 100,000 clones detected, roughly 56% appear once; the ten largest clones hold around 17%. Treatment specified: oral pan-JAK inhibitor, 5-10 mg twice daily. The sample in question was CD8+ T cells sorted from blood, obtained at approximately week 60, from a patient treated with tofacitinib. Receptors were obtained from a human donor with alopecia areata.

The CDR3 nucleotides are TGTGCCAGCAGCGGCGGCGGGGCCGAGCTGTTTTTT. This codes for CASSGGGAELFF. This chain uses TRBV5-4 with TRBJ2-2; perhaps TRBD2 as D (6 bases). CDR1 and CDR2 from the germline V gene are SGHNT and YYREEE (reference sequence). CDR3 length: 12 residues. The V and J ends lost 4 bases and 11 bases respectively, with 12 bases between them.

In this sample, this clone turned up a few times. The chain is built from TRBV6-1 and TRBJ2-5; 7 positions match TRBD2. Germline trimming cut 9 bases from V and 4 bases from J; bases unmatched to any gene: 14. The CDR3 is 15 residues long. In germline, CDR1 is MNHNS, CDR2 SASEGT. The CDR3 here is CASRSGEEWVETQYF. For the CDR3, the DNA is TGTGCCAGTCGAAGCGGGGAGGAATGGGTAGAGACCCAGTACTTC.

This clone was recorded only once. The CDR3 protein is CASSPIVTGEQYF. The CDR3 coding sequence is TGTGCCAGCAGCCCTATCGTTACGGGGGAGCAGTACTTC. The V call is TRBV5-4, the J call TRBJ2-7; weak D call: TRBD2 (5 bases). The germline gives CDR1 SGHNT, CDR2 YYREEE (reference sequence). The CDR3 is made up of 13 amino acids. The V and J ends lost 4 bases and 7 bases respectively, with 15 bases between them.

This clone was counted a few times. This chain joins TRBV2 and TRBJ2-3, with a tentative D call TRBD1 (8 bases). The CDR3 loop spans 15 amino acids. CDR1 SNHLY and CDR2 FYNNEI come from the germline V gene. Trimming removed 8 bases at V and 2 bases at J, with 17 bases between. The CDR3 spells CASWTGLAATDTQYF. The CDR3 coding sequence is TGTGCCAGCTGGACAGGGCTAGCGGCCACAGATACGCAGTATTTT.

This clone was picked up one time. The junction differs from germline at one of its ends, possibly a read error. The rearrangement links TRBV2 to TRBJ1-4; the D gene is possibly TRBD1 (5 bases). The CDR3 sequence is 14 residues long. Germline assignment: CDR1 SNHLY and CDR2 FYNNEI. The CDR3 coding sequence is TGTGCCAGCATAGGGCAGGGTCTGAATGGAAAACTGTTTTTT. Protein sequence: CASIGQGLNGKLFF. Combining the CDR3 with reference TRBV2 and TRBJ1-4 gives the whole variable domain EPEVTQTPSHQVTQMGQEVILRCVPISNHLYFYWYRQILGQKVEFLVSFYNNEISEKSEIFDDQFSVERPDGSNFTLKIRSTKLEDSAMYFCASIGQGLNGKLFFGSGTQLSVL.

The chain is built from TRBV4-1 and TRBJ2-7; D gene uncertain. Germline CDR1 is MGHRA and CDR2 is YSYEKL. CDR3 length: 15 residues. Trimming took off 3 bases at V and 0 bases at J, with 12 bases between the two ends. The CDR3, as DNA: TGCGCCAGCAGCCACGGGCGGACCAGCTCCTACGAGCAGTACTTC. Protein: CASSHGRTSSYEQYF.

The J gene is TRBJ1-1, the V gene TRBV7-9; 7 bases align to TRBD1. The junction had 6 bases not matched to a gene; V was cut back by 11 bases and J by 0 bases. In germline, CDR1 is SEHNR, CDR2 FQNEAQ (reference sequence). This CDR3 is 13 amino acids long. The CDR3 DNA follows: TGTGCCGGAAACGACAGGGTGAACACTGAAGCTTTCTTT. This codes for CAGNDRVNTEAFF.

The chain combines TRBV7-6 with TRBJ2-7; D perhaps matches TRBD1 (6 bases). This CDR3 is 14 amino acids long. V was shortened by 3 bases and J by 7 bases, with 16 bases between the two germline ends. Germline V gene data show CDR1 as SGHVS and CDR2 as FNYEAQ. The CDR3 sequence is CASSLTDSSWEQYF. The CDR3 DNA reads as TGTGCCAGCAGCTTGACGGACAGTTCTTGGGAGCAGTACTTC.

This chain joins TRBV27 and TRBJ2-3, with 7 bases that match TRBD2. This CDR3 is built from 14 residues. The germline V gene has CDR1 MNHEY and CDR2 SMNVEV (reference sequence). V was pared by 5 bases and J by 4 bases, with 6 bases of the junction left unmatched. This CDR3 is CASSPPGGADTQYF. CDR3 bases: TGTGCCAGCAGTCCCCCTGGGGGGGCAGATACGCAGTATTTT.

J is TRBJ2-1 and V is TRBV13, with D tentatively TRBD1 (6 bases). The CDR3 covers 15 residues. V was shortened by 5 bases and J by 2 bases, with 13 bases between the two germline ends. From germline, CDR1 is PRHDT and CDR2 FYEKMQ (reference sequence). In DNA form, the CDR3 reads TGTGCCAGCAGCCGGGGACGGGACACCTACAATGAGCAGTTCTTC. Translation: CASSRGRDTYNEQFF.

This chain links TRBV19 with TRBJ1-2; 8 nucleotides align to TRBD1. Germline V gene sequence: CDR1 LNHDA, CDR2 SQIVND (reference sequence). The CDR3 is 14 residues long. V lost 9 bases to trimming and J lost 2 bases; unmatched junction nucleotides: 8. This CDR3 reads CARKRTGRNYGYTF. DNA for the CDR3: TGTGCCAGGAAACGGACAGGGCGCAACTATGGCTACACCTTC.

The chain has TRBV4-1 and TRBJ1-1, with D hard to call. The CDR3 spans 12 residues. CDR1 and CDR2 from the germline V gene are MGHRA and YSYEKL. Trimming cost V 1 base and J 6 bases, with 6 bases left between them. The CDR3 reads CASSQVGAEAFF. For the CDR3, the DNA is TGCGCCAGCAGCCAAGTGGGAGCTGAAGCTTTCTTT.

This clone was seen more than once but under ten times. The chain employs TRBV18 and TRBJ1-5, with D hard to call. Germline V gene sequence: CDR1 KGHSH, CDR2 LQKENI. The CDR3 runs to 16 residues. V lost 3 bases, J lost 0 bases, and 12 bases lay in between. The CDR3 nucleotides are TGTGCCAGCTCACCCGGCCCCCCTAGTAGCAATCAGCCCCAGCATTTT. Translating gives CASSPGPPSSNQPQHF.

CDR3 in DNA: TGTGCCAGCAGCTTAAACGCGGGGGGACGACAAGAGACCCAGTACTTC. Translated, it gives CASSLNAGGRQETQYF. The gene calls are TRBV7-2 and TRBJ2-5, with 8 nucleotides matching TRBD2. V lost 2 bases and J lost 2; bases outside the gene matches: 7. This CDR3 comprises 16 residues. Germline V gene lookup returns CDR1 SGHTA and CDR2 FQGNSA.

This clone is medium-sized within its sample. The CDR3 here is CAIGTGDSGANVLTF. CDR3 DNA: TGTGCCATCGGGACGGGTGATTCTGGGGCCAACGTCCTGACTTTC. This chain links TRBV10-3 with TRBJ2-6; either TRBD1 or TRBD2 may supply D (5 bases each). Per germline, CDR1 ENHRY and CDR2 SYGVKD. Trimming cost V 8 bases and J 1 base, with 12 bases left between them. The CDR3 runs 15 residues.

The chain combines TRBV7-9 with TRBJ2-7; no clear D. Germline lookup yields CDR1 SEHNR and CDR2 FQNEAQ (reference sequence). V was pared by 1 base and J by 3 bases, with 4 bases between. This CDR3 has 12 amino acids. CDR3 DNA sequence: TGTGCCAGCAGCTTAGTTGACTACGAGCAGTACTTC. This sequence encodes CASSLVDYEQYF.

J is TRBJ2-1 and V is TRBV6-1; D tentatively fits TRBD1 or TRBD2 (6 bases each). Germline V lookup: CDR1 MNHNS, CDR2 SASEGT. This CDR3 contains 15 residues. V lost 5 bases and J lost 12, with 23 bases in between. For the CDR3, the DNA is TGTGCCAGCAGTTTAGAGGAGGCAGGGGCGGAGGGGCAGTTCTTC. Amino acid sequence: CASSLEEAGAEGQFF.

About this clone: Other nucleotide sequences in the sample specify the same CDR3. CDR3 in amino acids: CASQLMASPLHF. In DNA form, the CDR3 reads TGTGCCAGCCAGCTTATGGCCTCACCCCTCCACTTT. This chain joins TRBV13 and TRBJ1-6, with D hard to call. Trimming stripped 8 bases from V and 10 bases from J, with 12 bases between. The CDR3 totals 12 residues. From germline, CDR1 is PRHDT and CDR2 FYEKMQ (reference sequence).

The CDR3 loop is CASSLYGSGAKNIQYF. The CDR3 coding sequence is TGTGCCAGCAGTTTATATGGTAGCGGGGCCAAAAACATTCAGTACTTC. The chain uses TRBV27 and TRBJ2-4; TRBD2 aligns across 7 bases. Per germline, CDR1 MNHEY and CDR2 SMNVEV (reference sequence). The CDR3 length is 16 residues. Trimming cost V 1 base and J 1 base; bases outside gene matches: 4.

This chain uses TRBV6-6 with TRBJ2-5; 7 bases are shared with TRBD1. The length of the CDR3 is 13 residues. The trim removed 6 bases at V and 3 bases at J, leaving 4 bases unmatched. Germline CDR1 MNHNY, CDR2 SVGAGI (reference sequence). CDR3 region: CASSTGTEETQYF. The CDR3 coding sequence is TGTGCCAGCAGCACTGGGACAGAAGAGACCCAGTACTTC.

V and J are TRBV5-6 and TRBJ2-3; the D gene could be TRBD1 or TRBD2 (6 bases each). This CDR3 spans 19 amino acids. V dropped 1 base and J dropped 5 bases, with 26 bases sitting between them. From germline, CDR1 is SGHDT and CDR2 YYEEEE. The CDR3 nucleotides read TGTGCCAGCAGCTTGATTCCGAAGGGGGGCTGGGGCCCAGGAGATACGCAGTATTTT. It yields the protein CASSLIPKGGWGPGDTQYF.